This T cell receptor beta chain was retrieved from a study of T cells after yellow fever vaccination. Turning to the study itself: Low-cell-number fractions underwent preparation using SMART-Seq v4 Ultra Low Input. Points from the study as a whole: The secondary response showed a weaker magnitude and a faster peak, day 5 versus 15.

V trimming: 4 bases; J trimming: 4 bases; junction bases outside the gene matches: 3. The V gene's germline CDR1 is SGHTA and CDR2 FQGNSA. The CDR3 consists of 13 residues. Conversion of TCR transcripts into cDNA relied on 5'RACE template switching, which added a universal primer site and UMIs. MiXCR, applied by TCRdb to the 5' RACE reads, yields one record per CDR3 protein. Of 300,000 to 400,000 distinct CDR3 sequences in the sample, approximately 5.7% were seen once. The sample holds many counts of this clonotype. Its target is not known. The TCR sequence derives from a man aged 25 to 40 who received the YFV17D yellow fever vaccine. The source was PBMCs, collected 5 days after the yellow fever booster vaccination. The chain employs TRBV7-2 and TRBJ1-1, with 7 bases aligning to TRBD1. This chain's CDR3 is CASSSGQSTEAFF. In DNA, the CDR3 is TGTGCCAGCAGCTCGGGACAGAGCACTGAAGCTTTCTTT.